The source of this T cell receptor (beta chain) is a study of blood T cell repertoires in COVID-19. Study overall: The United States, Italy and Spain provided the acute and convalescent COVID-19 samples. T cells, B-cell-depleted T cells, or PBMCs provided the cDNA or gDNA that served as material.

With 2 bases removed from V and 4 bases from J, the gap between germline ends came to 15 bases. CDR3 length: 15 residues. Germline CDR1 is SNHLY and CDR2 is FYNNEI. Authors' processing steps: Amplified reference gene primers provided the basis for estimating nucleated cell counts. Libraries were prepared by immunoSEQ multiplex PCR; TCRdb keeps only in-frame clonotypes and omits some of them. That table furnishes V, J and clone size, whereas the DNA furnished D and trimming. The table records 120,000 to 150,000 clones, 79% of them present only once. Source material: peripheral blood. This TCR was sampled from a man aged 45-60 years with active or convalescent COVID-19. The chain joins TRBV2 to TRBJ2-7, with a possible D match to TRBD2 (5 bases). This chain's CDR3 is CASSEPSGFIYEQYF. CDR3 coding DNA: TGTGCCAGCAGTGAACCCTCGGGATTTATATACGAGCAGTACTTC.